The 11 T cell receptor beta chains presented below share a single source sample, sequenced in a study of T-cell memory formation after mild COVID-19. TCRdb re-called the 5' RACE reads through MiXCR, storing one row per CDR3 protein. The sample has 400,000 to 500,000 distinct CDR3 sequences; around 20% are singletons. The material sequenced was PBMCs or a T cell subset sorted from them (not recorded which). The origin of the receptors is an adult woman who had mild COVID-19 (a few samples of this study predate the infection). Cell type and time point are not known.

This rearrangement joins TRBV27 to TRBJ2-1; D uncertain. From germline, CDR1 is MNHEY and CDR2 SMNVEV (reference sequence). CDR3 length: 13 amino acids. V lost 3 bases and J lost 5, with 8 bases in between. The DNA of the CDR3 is TGTGCCAGCAGTTTTAGGAACGACAATGAGCAGTTCTTC. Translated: CASSFRNDNEQFF.

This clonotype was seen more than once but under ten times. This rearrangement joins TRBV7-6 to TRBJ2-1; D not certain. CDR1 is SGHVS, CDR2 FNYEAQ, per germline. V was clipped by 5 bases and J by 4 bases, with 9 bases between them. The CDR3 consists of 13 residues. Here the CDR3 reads CASSPRRYNEQFF. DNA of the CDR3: TGTGCCAGCAGCCCGCGGCGGTACAATGAGCAGTTCTTC.

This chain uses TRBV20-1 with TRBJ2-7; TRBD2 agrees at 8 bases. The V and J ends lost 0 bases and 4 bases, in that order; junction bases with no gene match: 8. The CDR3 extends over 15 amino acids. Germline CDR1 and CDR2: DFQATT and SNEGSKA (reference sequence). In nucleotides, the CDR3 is TGCAGTGCTAGAGATTCCGGGGGGGCCGGGTACGAGCAGTACTTC. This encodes CSARDSGGAGYEQYF.

CDR3 sequence reads: CASNPRTSEAYNEQFF. The CDR3 region has the DNA TGTGCCAGCAACCCCCGTACTAGCGAAGCATACAATGAGCAGTTCTTC. This chain connects TRBV5-5 to TRBJ2-1, with 7 bases that match TRBD2. The CDR3 has 16 amino acids. V lost 6 bases and J lost 4; bases outside the gene matches: 13. The V gene's germline CDR1 is SGHKS and CDR2 YYEKEE (reference sequence).

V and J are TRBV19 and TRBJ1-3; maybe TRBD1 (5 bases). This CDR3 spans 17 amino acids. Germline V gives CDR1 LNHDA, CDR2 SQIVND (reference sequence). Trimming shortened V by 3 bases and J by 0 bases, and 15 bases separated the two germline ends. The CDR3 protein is CASSMGGHPSSGNTIYF. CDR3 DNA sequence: TGTGCCAGTAGTATGGGCGGACACCCGAGCTCTGGAAACACCATATATTTT.

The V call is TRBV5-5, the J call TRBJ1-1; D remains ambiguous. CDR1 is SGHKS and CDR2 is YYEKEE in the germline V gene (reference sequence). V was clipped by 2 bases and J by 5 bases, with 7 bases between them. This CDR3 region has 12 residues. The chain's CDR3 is CASSFLGTEAFF. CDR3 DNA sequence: TGTGCCAGCAGCTTCTTAGGAACTGAAGCTTTCTTT.

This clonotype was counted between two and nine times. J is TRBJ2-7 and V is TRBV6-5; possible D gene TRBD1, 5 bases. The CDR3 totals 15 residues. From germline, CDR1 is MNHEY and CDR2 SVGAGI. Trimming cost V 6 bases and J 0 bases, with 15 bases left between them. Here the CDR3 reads CASSLEDTSSYEQYF. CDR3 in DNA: TGTGCCAGCAGCCTCGAGGACACCAGCTCCTACGAGCAGTACTTC.

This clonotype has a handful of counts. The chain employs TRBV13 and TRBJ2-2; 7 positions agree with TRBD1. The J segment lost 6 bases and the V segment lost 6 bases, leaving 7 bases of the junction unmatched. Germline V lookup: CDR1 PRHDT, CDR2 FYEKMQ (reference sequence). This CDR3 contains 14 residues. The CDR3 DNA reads TGTGCCAGCAGAAGGGAAGGGGGCTCCGGGGAGCTGTTTTTT. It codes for CASRREGGSGELFF.

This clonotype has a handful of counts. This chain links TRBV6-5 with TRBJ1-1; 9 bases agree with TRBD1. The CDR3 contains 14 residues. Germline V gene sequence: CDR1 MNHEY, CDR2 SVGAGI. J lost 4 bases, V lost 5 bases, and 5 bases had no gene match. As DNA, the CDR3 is TGTGCCAGCAGTCCGGACAGGGGTTTCACTGAAGCTTTCTTT. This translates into CASSPDRGFTEAFF.

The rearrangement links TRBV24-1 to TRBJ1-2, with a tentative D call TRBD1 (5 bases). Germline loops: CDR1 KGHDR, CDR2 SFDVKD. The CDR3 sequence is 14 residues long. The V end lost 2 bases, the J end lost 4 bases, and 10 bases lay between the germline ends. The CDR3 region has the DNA TGTGCCACCAGTGATTCGAGGGGCCCCTATGGCTACACCTTC. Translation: CATSDSRGPYGYTF.

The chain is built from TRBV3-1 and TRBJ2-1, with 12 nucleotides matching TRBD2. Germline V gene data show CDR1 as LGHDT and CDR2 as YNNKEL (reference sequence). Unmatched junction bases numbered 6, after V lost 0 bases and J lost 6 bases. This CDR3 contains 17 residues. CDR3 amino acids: CASSQERLAGGVNEQFF. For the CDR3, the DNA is TGTGCCAGCAGCCAAGAGCGGCTAGCGGGGGGGGTCAATGAGCAGTTCTTC.